This entry concerns a single T cell receptor (beta chain). This sample is drawn from a study of blood T cell repertoires in COVID-19. Individuals aged 18 to 89 years were recruited from roughly 23 US areas. Recovery among Cohort 3 donors was established by two negative PCRs, clearance, or symptom resolution. With 2 bases clipped from V and 6 bases from J, the junction kept 8 bases outside the gene matches. From germline, CDR1 is SGHVS and CDR2 FQNEAQ. The CDR3 spans 16 residues. Sequencing used immunoSEQ multiplex PCR; TCRdb keeps in-frame clones, though not all of them. In the table there are approximately 200,000 clones, roughly nine tenths of which are singletons.

The TCR sequence derives from a woman in her thirties who had recovered from COVID-19. Sequencing input: PBMCs or T cells enriched from blood (not recorded which). J is TRBJ1-2 and V is TRBV7-8; 11 bases line up with TRBD1. The CDR3 reads CASSLFRTGGLDGYTF. The CDR3 DNA reads as TGTGCCAGCAGCTTATTTCGGACAGGGGGCTTGGATGGCTACACCTTC.